The 30 T cell receptor beta chains in this list originate from one sample, sequenced in a study of technical replicates of blood from a few donors. The table came from immunoSEQ multiplex PCR; TCRdb's copy has only in-frame clones and leaves some out. The top ten hold roughly 0.2% of the sample, which has about 75,000 clones, around 97% seen once. The sample comprised T cells isolated from PBMCs. These receptors were collected from a human donor in good health.

This chain uses TRBV5-1 with TRBJ1-2; 10 positions match TRBD1. The trim removed 3 bases at V and 9 bases at J, leaving 8 bases unmatched. Germline CDR1 reads SGHRS; CDR2 reads YFSETQ. The CDR3 has 14 residues. CDR3 bases: TGCGCCAGCAGCTCCCTCCGGGACAGGGGACGCTACACCTTC. It codes for CASSSLRDRGRYTF. The full variable domain, rest sourced from reference TRBV5-1 and TRBJ1-2, is KAGVTQTPRYLIKTRGQQVTLSCSPISGHRSVSWYQQTPGQGLQFLFEYFSETQRNKGNFPGRFSGRQFSNSRSEMNVSTLELGDSALYLCASSSLRDRGRYTFGSGTRLTVV.

V usage is TRBV5-1 and J usage is TRBJ2-1; TRBD2 matches at 9 bases. The CDR3 covers 15 residues. Trimming cost V 4 bases and J 4 bases; bases outside gene matches: 6. Germline lookup yields CDR1 SGHRS and CDR2 YFSETQ. The CDR3 protein is CASSLFTSGYNEQFF. CDR3 DNA: TGCGCCAGCAGCCTGTTTACTAGCGGGTACAATGAGCAGTTCTTC.

The chain links TRBV19 to TRBJ1-1; a possible D gene is TRBD1 (6 bases). V lost 10 bases to trimming and J lost 11 bases, with 23 bases between them. The CDR3 contains 13 residues. The V gene's germline CDR1 is LNHDA and CDR2 SQIVND (reference sequence). In DNA form, the CDR3 reads TGTGCCACCCATTGGGGGCCTGCGCCCTATGCTTTCTTT. Amino acids: CATHWGPAPYAFF.

The chain carries TRBV5-6 and TRBJ1-2; D is unclear. The CDR3 covers 16 residues. CDR1 is SGHDT, CDR2 YYEEEE, per germline. The V end lost 1 base, the J end lost 0 bases, and 13 bases lay between the germline ends. CDR3 DNA sequence: TGTGCCAGCAGCTTGTTAGATGATCTAGCTAACTATGGCTACACCTTC. Protein sequence: CASSLLDDLANYGYTF.

This clone was seen once. The chain is built from TRBV4-2 and TRBJ2-3; tentatively, D is TRBD2 (6 bases). CDR1 and CDR2 (germline): LGHNA, YNFKEQ. V lost 4 bases and J 7 bases, leaving 21 bases between the germline ends. This CDR3 spans 16 amino acids. Here the CDR3 DNA reads TGTGCCAGCAGCCCCGTGGTAGCGGAGGGTACCCATACGCAGTATTTT. Amino acid sequence: CASSPVVAEGTHTQYF.

This clone was counted a few times. The chain uses TRBV19 and TRBJ2-3; a possible D gene is TRBD1 (6 bases). Germline V lookup: CDR1 LNHDA, CDR2 SQIVND (reference sequence). Trimming stripped 5 bases from V and 1 base from J, with 10 bases between. This CDR3 has 14 residues. The chain's CDR3 is CASSVNRGTDTQYF. CDR3 DNA sequence: TGTGCCAGTAGTGTAAACAGGGGCACAGATACGCAGTATTTT.

V is TRBV7-2 and J is TRBJ2-7; 11 nucleotides match TRBD2. The CDR3 totals 15 residues. Germline V gives CDR1 SGHTA, CDR2 FQGNSA. The J segment lost 2 bases and the V segment lost 5 bases, leaving 5 bases of the junction unmatched. The CDR3: CASSTTSGGTYEQYF. CDR3 in DNA: TGTGCCAGCAGCACCACTAGCGGGGGTACCTACGAGCAGTACTTC.

This rearrangement joins TRBV5-1 to TRBJ2-7, with 8 bases aligning to TRBD1. Germline CDR1 SGHRS, CDR2 YFSETQ. Trimming cost V 0 bases and J 7 bases; bases outside gene matches: 15. CDR3 length: 17 residues. Here the CDR3 reads CASSLDGDRTRVREQYF. In DNA, the CDR3 is TGCGCCAGCAGCTTGGACGGGGACAGGACCCGAGTTCGGGAGCAGTACTTC.

This chain uses TRBV25-1 with TRBJ2-2; perhaps TRBD2 as D (6 bases). This CDR3 has 16 residues. Deletions cut 0 bases from V and 1 base from J, with 9 bases between. Germline V lookup: CDR1 MGHDK, CDR2 SYGVNS. DNA for the CDR3: TGTGCCAGCAGTGAATATCGGGAGTGGAACACCGGGGAGCTGTTTTTT. Translation: CASSEYREWNTGELFF.

The CDR3 bases are TGTGCCTGGAGTACAGGGGGGCTGGGATACGAGCAGTACTTC. The encoded protein is CAWSTGGLGYEQYF. This sequence joins TRBV30 and TRBJ2-7, with 8 nucleotides matching TRBD1. The CDR3 spans 14 residues. The V gene end was trimmed by 2 bases and the J gene end by 4 bases; junction bases not matched to a gene: 7. Germline values: CDR1 GTSNPN, CDR2 SVGIG (reference sequence).

The rearrangement links TRBV10-1 to TRBJ2-2, with D perhaps TRBD2 (6 bases). Germline CDR1 reads WNHNN; CDR2 reads SYGVQD (reference sequence). V was clipped by 8 bases and J by 7 bases, with 23 bases between them. CDR3 length: 16 residues. The CDR3 sequence: CASGDPLGRAGGELFF. The CDR3 nucleotides are TGCGCCAGCGGGGATCCCCTGGGGAGAGCGGGCGGGGAGCTGTTTTTT.

The V call is TRBV7-2, the J call TRBJ2-5; the match to TRBD2 covers 7 bases. The length of the CDR3 is 16 residues. V lost 0 bases and J lost 2; bases outside the gene matches: 6. The germline V gene has CDR1 SGHTA and CDR2 FQGNSA. CDR3 sequence (DNA): TGTGCCAGCAGCTTAGCGACCTCTAGCGGTCAAGAGACCCAGTACTTC. Its translation is CASSLATSSGQETQYF.

The V call is TRBV4-1, the J call TRBJ2-1, with D possibly TRBD2 on 6 matching bases. V lost 4 bases, J lost 5 bases, and 15 bases lay in between. This CDR3 has 15 amino acids. Germline CDR1 is MGHRA and CDR2 is YSYEKL. In DNA form, the CDR3 reads TGCGCCAGCAGCCTCGGGACTGCCGATCACAATGAGCAGTTCTTC. Translation: CASSLGTADHNEQFF.

The V call is TRBV5-6, the J call TRBJ2-3; the D gene is possibly TRBD2 (5 bases). The CDR3 runs to 13 residues. Germline CDR1 and CDR2: SGHDT and YYEEEE. V shed 4 bases and J shed 3 bases, with 9 bases lying between them. The CDR3 here is CASSLRDTDTQYF. The CDR3 bases are TGTGCCAGCAGCCTCCGGGATACAGATACGCAGTATTTT.

The genes are TRBV5-1 and TRBJ2-7; 7 bases align to TRBD2. V trimming: 5 bases; J trimming: 3 bases; junction bases outside the gene matches: 2. Germline V gene sequence: CDR1 SGHRS, CDR2 YFSETQ. CDR3 length equals 12 residues. The CDR3 region is CASRLANYEQYF. DNA for the CDR3: TGCGCCAGCAGACTAGCGAACTACGAGCAGTACTTC.

The DNA for the CDR3 is TGTGCCAGCAGCTTAGTTCGGGGGGCCGATGAGCAGTTCTTC. Protein sequence: CASSLVRGADEQFF. The chain combines TRBV7-6 with TRBJ2-1; tentatively, D is TRBD2 (7 bases). CDR3 size: 14 residues. Per the germline V gene, CDR1 is SGHVS and CDR2 is FNYEAQ. V lost 1 base and J 8 bases, leaving 12 bases between the germline ends.

The chain has TRBV19 and TRBJ2-1; 11 bases are shared with TRBD1. This CDR3 is built from 16 residues. Germline assignment: CDR1 LNHDA and CDR2 SQIVND (reference sequence). After removal of 5 bases from V and 7 bases from J, the junction contained 10 bases not matched to a gene. CDR3: CASSVIGDRGDNEQFF. The DNA for the CDR3 is TGTGCCAGTAGTGTGATAGGGGACAGGGGGGATAATGAGCAGTTCTTC.

The V and J genes are TRBV19 and TRBJ2-3, with 7 positions matching TRBD1. Germline CDR1 reads LNHDA; CDR2 reads SQIVND (reference sequence). This CDR3 has 15 residues. Trimming removed 7 bases from V and 1 base from J; junction bases left unmatched: 8. The CDR3 loop is CASIERGQGTDTQYF. The DNA of the CDR3 is TGTGCCAGTATAGAGAGGGGGCAGGGCACAGATACGCAGTATTTT.

The chain joins TRBV29-1 to TRBJ2-7, with 10 bases aligning to TRBD1. Germline CDR1 and CDR2: SQVTM and ANQGSEA. Trimming took 0 bases from V and 2 from J; bases not matched to a gene: 7. The length of the CDR3 is 16 residues. The CDR3 spells CSVEDLGTGETYEQYF. In nucleotides, the CDR3 is TGCAGCGTTGAAGACCTCGGGACAGGGGAAACCTACGAGCAGTACTTC.

The CDR3 DNA reads as TGTGCCAGCAGCTTGGGGCCAGATACGCAGTATTTT. Translated: CASSLGPDTQYF. V gene TRBV7-3 combines with J gene TRBJ2-3; tentative D call: TRBD1 (5 bases). The CDR3 covers 12 residues. V was pared by 3 bases and J by 4 bases, with 5 bases between. The V gene's germline CDR1 is SGHTA and CDR2 FQGTGA.

The V and J genes are TRBV14 and TRBJ2-3; TRBD1 is a possible D gene (6 bases). Trimming took 4 bases from V and 6 from J, leaving 14 bases between them. The length of the CDR3 is 14 residues. CDR1 SGHDN and CDR2 FVKESK come from the germline V gene. The CDR3 protein is CASSRDIFGDTQYF. Here the CDR3 DNA reads TGTGCCAGCAGCCGGGACATTTTTGGGGATACGCAGTATTTT.

This chain joins TRBV5-4 and TRBJ2-7; perhaps TRBD2 as D (6 bases). V lost 5 bases and J lost 3, with 27 bases in between. The CDR3 consists of 18 residues. Looked up from germline, CDR1 is SGHNT and CDR2 is YYREEE (reference sequence). The CDR3 nucleotides read TGTGCCAGCAGTAGCTTGGAGTCGTGGGCTAGCGCCTACTACGAGCAGTACTTC. This encodes CASSSLESWASAYYEQYF.

CDR3 DNA: TGTGCCAGCAGTGACTACAGGGAAAAACTGTTTTTT. Amino acid sequence: CASSDYREKLFF. The chain carries TRBV6-1 and TRBJ1-4, with a possible D match to TRBD1 (5 bases). The CDR3 has 12 amino acids. CDR1 is MNHNS and CDR2 is SASEGT in the germline V gene. The ends were cut back, 3 bases at V and 8 bases at J, with 7 bases in the middle.

V usage is TRBV7-3 and J usage is TRBJ1-2, with 10 nucleotides matching TRBD1. Germline assignment: CDR1 SGHTA and CDR2 FQGTGA. The CDR3 is 15 residues long. J lost 8 bases, V lost 2 bases, and 8 bases had no gene match. The CDR3 loop reads CASSLLGQGVGGYTF. As DNA, the CDR3 is TGTGCCAGCAGCTTACTCGGACAGGGGGTGGGAGGCTACACCTTC.

This clone has more than one count but fewer than ten. The gene calls are TRBV11-2 and TRBJ1-5; 7 bases fit TRBD1. There are 14 residues in the CDR3. V gave up 6 bases and J gave up 3 bases; unmatched junction bases: 5. Germline-derived CDR1 and CDR2 are SGHAT and FQNNGV. Here the CDR3 reads CASSPTGVNQPQHF. The DNA for the CDR3 is TGTGCCAGCAGTCCCACAGGGGTCAATCAGCCCCAGCATTTT.

The chain combines TRBV2 with TRBJ2-4; weak D call: TRBD1 (6 bases). The CDR3 runs to 15 residues. Between the trimmed V and J ends, which lost 1 base and 3 bases, there was a span of 10 bases. Looked up from germline, CDR1 is SNHLY and CDR2 is FYNNEI. Here the CDR3 DNA reads TGTGCCAGCAGTGAAGGTGGACAGTACAAAAACATTCAGTACTTC. This encodes CASSEGGQYKNIQYF.

This clone was picked up one time. The chain uses TRBV6-1 and TRBJ2-7; 8 nucleotides match TRBD1. The V and J ends lost 3 bases and 3 bases, in that order; junction bases with no gene match: 10. The CDR3 runs to 16 residues. Germline V gene data show CDR1 as MNHNS and CDR2 as SASEGT. This chain's CDR3 is CASSDPLRDRNYEQYF. The CDR3 DNA is TGTGCCAGCAGTGACCCACTTCGGGACAGGAACTACGAGCAGTACTTC.

The chain carries TRBV11-2 and TRBJ2-7; weak D call: TRBD1 (6 bases). Germline CDR1 and CDR2: SGHAT and FQNNGV. The CDR3 has 14 amino acids. Trimming took off 5 bases at V and 2 bases at J, with 13 bases between the two ends. This CDR3 reads CASSRIDRPYEQYF. Written as DNA, the CDR3 is TGTGCCAGCAGCCGCATCGACAGGCCCTACGAGCAGTACTTC.

The chain combines TRBV28 with TRBJ2-7, with 11 bases identical to TRBD2. There are 16 residues in the CDR3. The germline V gene encodes CDR1 MDHEN and CDR2 SYDVKM. Trimming took 5 bases from V and 4 from J; bases not matched to a gene: 10. The CDR3 nucleotides are TGTGCCAGCAGTACGTATACTAGCGGGAGTGGGTACGAGCAGTACTTC. This translates into CASSTYTSGSGYEQYF.

The V and J genes are TRBV7-9 and TRBJ2-2; D is ambiguous. V was shortened by 0 bases and J by 3 bases, with 11 bases between the two germline ends. The germline V gene encodes CDR1 SEHNR and CDR2 FQNEAQ (reference sequence). The CDR3 extends over 16 amino acids. The CDR3 coding sequence is TGTGCCAGCAGCTTAGCGCGCCGACAATACACCGGGGAGCTGTTTTTT. Translated, it gives CASSLARRQYTGELFF.